This record covers a single TCR beta chain. Its antigen is unidentified. The authors reverse transcribed all of the isolated RNA, so sequencing captured expressed TCRB transcripts. Sequencing used immunoSEQ multiplex PCR; TCRdb keeps in-frame clones, though not all of them. The profile shows roughly 160,000 clones, approximately 8% of them singletons. This entry is derived from a study of beta chain features in type 1 diabetes. General study findings and limits: Moderately but significantly shorter TCRB CDR3s were found in Type 1 diabetes patients in all four CD4+ subsets.

V was shortened by 0 bases and J by 1 base, with 6 bases between the two germline ends. The CDR3 runs 14 residues. Germline V gene data show CDR1 as MGHRA and CDR2 as YSYEKL. The sample was central memory CD4+ T cells from blood. The TCR sequence derives from a woman aged 40 to 50 with type 1 diabetes. The chain links TRBV4-1 to TRBJ1-1; D is uncertain. The CDR3 loop is CASSQERWNTEAFF. In nucleotides, the CDR3 is TGCGCCAGCAGCCAAGAACGGTGGAACACTGAAGCTTTCTTT.